This T cell receptor beta chain was sequenced during a study of tumor and adjacent non-tumor tissue in lung cancer. Study overall: Histology: under 15 adenocarcinoma, a couple of squamous cell carcinoma, 1 small cell lung cancer.

Regarding this clonotype: One end of the junction does not line up with germline, which may come from a read error.

RNA was extracted from bulk tissue without any cell sorting. The library came from three nested PCR rounds adapted from ARM-PCR protocols. TCRdb reprocessed the multiplex PCR reads with MiXCR, giving one entry per CDR3 protein. The table lists roughly 66,000 distinct CDR3 sequences, around three quarters of them singletons. The germline V gene encodes CDR1 MNHEY and CDR2 SVGEGT. The length of the CDR3 is 16 residues. The chain carries TRBV6-2 or TRBV6-3 and TRBJ2-7; D might be TRBD2 (6 bases). This TCR came from a man in his 60s with non-small cell lung cancer. Specimen: lung tumor tissue. The CDR3 DNA sequence: TGTTCCAGCAGTTACTCTGGGGGGAGGAGCAGATACGAGCAGTACTTC. Translated: CSSSYSGGRSRYEQYF.